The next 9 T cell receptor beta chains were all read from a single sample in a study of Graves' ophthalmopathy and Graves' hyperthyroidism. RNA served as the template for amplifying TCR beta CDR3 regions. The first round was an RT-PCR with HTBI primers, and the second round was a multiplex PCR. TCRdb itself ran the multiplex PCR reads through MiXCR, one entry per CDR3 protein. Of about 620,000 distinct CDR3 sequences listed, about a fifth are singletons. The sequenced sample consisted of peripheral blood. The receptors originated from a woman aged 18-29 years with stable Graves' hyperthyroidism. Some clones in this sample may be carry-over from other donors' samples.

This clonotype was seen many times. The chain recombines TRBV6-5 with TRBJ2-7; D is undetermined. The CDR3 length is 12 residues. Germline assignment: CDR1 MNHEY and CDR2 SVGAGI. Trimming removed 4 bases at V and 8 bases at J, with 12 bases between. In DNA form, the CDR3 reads TGTGCCAGCAGTTCACCCAGCAGCAAGCAGTACTTC. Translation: CASSSPSSKQYF.

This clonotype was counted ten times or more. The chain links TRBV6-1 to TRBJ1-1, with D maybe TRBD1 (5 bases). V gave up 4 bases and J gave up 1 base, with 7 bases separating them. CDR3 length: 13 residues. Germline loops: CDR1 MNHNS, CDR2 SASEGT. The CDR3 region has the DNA TGTGCCAGCAGTGGGGGGGAGAACACTGAAGCTTTCTTT. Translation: CASSGGENTEAFF.

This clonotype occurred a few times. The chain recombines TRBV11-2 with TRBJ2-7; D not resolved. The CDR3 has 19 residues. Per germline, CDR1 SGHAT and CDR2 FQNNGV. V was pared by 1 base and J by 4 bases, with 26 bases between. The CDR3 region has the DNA TGTGCCAGCAGCTTAGGGGCCTTTGGCGCAAGCGTAAAAGTGTACGAGCAGTACTTC. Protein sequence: CASSLGAFGASVKVYEQYF.

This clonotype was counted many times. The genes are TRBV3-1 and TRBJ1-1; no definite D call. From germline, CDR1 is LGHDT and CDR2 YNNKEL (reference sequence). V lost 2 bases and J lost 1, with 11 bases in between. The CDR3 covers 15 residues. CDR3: CASSQPRHENTEAFF. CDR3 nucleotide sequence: TGTGCCAGCAGCCAACCTCGGCACGAGAACACTGAAGCTTTCTTT. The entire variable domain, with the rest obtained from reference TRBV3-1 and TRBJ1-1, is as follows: DTAVSQTPKYLVTQMGNDKSIKCEQNLGHDTMYWYKQDSKKFLKIMFSYNNKELIINETVPNRFSPKSPDKAHLNLHINSLELGDSAVYFCASSQPRHENTEAFFGQGTRLTVV.

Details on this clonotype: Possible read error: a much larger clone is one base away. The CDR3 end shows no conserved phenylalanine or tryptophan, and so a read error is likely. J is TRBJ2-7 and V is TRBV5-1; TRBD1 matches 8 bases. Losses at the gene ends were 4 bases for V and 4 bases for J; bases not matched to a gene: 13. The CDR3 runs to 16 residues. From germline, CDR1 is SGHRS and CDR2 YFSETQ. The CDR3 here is CASSIIQGAMIYEQYS. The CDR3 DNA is TGCGCCAGCAGCATAATCCAGGGGGCGATGATTTACGAGCAGTACTCC.

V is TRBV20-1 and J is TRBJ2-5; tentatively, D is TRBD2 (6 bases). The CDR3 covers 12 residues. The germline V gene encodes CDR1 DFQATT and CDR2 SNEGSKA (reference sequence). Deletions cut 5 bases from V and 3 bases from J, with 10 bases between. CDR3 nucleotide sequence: TGCAGTGCTTGCGGGGTGGAAGAGACCCAGTACTTC. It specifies CSACGVEETQYF.

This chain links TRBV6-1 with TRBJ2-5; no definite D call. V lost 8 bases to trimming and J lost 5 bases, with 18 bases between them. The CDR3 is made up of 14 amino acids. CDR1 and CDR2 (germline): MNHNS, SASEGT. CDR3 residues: CASGSRPPDETQYF. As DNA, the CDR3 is TGTGCCAGCGGGTCTCGGCCACCCGACGAGACCCAGTACTTC.

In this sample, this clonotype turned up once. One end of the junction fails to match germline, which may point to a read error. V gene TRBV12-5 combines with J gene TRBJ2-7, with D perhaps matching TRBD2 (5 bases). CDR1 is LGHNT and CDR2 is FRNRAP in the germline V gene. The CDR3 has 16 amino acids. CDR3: CTSGSYLGQSTYEQCF. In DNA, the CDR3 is TGTACTAGTGGTTCGTACTTAGGGCAGTCAACCTACGAGCAGTGCTTC.

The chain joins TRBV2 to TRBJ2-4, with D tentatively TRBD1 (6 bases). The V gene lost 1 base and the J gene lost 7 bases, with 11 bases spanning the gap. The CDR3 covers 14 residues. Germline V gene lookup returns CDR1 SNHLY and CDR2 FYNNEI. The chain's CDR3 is CASSEETGFNIQYF. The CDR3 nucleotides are TGTGCCAGCAGTGAAGAGACAGGTTTCAACATTCAGTACTTC.